The present TCR beta chain was sequenced within a study of shared clonotypes between healthy human individuals. The wider study: Three plates were used per donor for CD4 naive, three for CD4 memory, two for CD8 naive and one for CD8 memory. The study, taken as a whole, reports: Across subsets, estimated richness was generally greater for naive than for memory populations. The study found about 4.6% of naive CD4 clonotypes shared across several donors.

In regard to this clone: Its antigen is unknown.

The CDR3 is 13 amino acids. Trimming removed 2 bases from V and 9 bases from J, with 11 bases in between. Germline CDR1 is MNHEY and CDR2 is SVGAGI. Profiling relied on immunoSEQ multiplex PCR, and the TCRdb table lists in-frame clones only, not all of them. The sample includes about 1.1 million clones, roughly 77% of them seen just once. Sequencing was performed on memory CD4+ T cells from PBMCs. Subset reported: CD45RA-negative fraction. The source is a man between 18 and 29 years old in good health. Some clones in this sample may be carry-over from other donors' samples. This chain joins TRBV6-5 and TRBJ1-5, with D unclear. The CDR3 here is CASSYSVGWPQHF. The DNA for the CDR3 is TGTGCCAGCAGTTACAGCGTTGGGTGGCCCCAGCATTTT.